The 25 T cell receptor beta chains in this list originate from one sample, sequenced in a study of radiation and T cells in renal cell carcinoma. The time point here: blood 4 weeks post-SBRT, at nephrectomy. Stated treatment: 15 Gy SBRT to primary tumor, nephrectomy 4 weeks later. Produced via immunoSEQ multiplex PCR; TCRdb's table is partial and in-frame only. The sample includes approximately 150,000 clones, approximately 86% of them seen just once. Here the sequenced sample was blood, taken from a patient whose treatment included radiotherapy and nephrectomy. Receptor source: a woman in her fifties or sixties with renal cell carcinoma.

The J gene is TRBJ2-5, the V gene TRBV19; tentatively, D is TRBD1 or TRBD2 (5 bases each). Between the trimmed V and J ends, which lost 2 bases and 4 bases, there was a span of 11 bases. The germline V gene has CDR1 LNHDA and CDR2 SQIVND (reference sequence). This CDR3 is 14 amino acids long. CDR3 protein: CASSIRDGVETQYF. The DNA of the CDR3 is TGTGCCAGTAGTATAAGGGACGGGGTAGAGACCCAGTACTTC.

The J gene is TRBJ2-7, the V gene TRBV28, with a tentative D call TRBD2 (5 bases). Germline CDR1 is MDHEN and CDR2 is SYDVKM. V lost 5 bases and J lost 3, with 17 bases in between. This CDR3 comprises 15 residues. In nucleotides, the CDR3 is TGTGCCAGCAGTCCGGGGTCCGGCATCAACTACGAGCAGTACTTC. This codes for CASSPGSGINYEQYF.

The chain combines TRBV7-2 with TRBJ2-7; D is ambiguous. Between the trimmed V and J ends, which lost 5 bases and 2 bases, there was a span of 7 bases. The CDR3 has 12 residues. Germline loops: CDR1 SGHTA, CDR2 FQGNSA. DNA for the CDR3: TGTGCCAGCAGCCTACCGACCTACGAGCAGTACTTC. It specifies CASSLPTYEQYF.

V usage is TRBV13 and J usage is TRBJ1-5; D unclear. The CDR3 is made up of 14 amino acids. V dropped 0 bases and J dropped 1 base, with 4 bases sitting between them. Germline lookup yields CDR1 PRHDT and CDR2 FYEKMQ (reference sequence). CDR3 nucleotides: TGTGCCAGCAGCTTAGGCAGCAGCAATCAGCCCCAGCATTTT. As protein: CASSLGSSNQPQHF.

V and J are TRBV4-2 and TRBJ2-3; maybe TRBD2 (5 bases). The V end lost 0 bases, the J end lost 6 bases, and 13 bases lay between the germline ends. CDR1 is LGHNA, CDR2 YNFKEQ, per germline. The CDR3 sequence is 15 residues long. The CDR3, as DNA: TGTGCCAGCAGCCAAGACCCAACTAGTTCGGATACGCAGTATTTT. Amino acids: CASSQDPTSSDTQYF.

Written as DNA, the CDR3 is TGCGCCAGCAGCCAAGTCCCAACTAGCAGCAATGAGCAGTTCTTC. Residues: CASSQVPTSSNEQFF. This chain uses TRBV4-1 with TRBJ2-1; D may be TRBD2 (6 bases). This CDR3 is 15 amino acids long. The V end lost 1 base, the J end lost 6 bases, and 13 bases lay between the germline ends. Germline V gene data show CDR1 as MGHRA and CDR2 as YSYEKL.

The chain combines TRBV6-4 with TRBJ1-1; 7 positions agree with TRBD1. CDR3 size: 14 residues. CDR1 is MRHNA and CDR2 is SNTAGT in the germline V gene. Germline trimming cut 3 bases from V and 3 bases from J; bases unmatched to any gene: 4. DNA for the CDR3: TGTGCCAGCAGTGAACAGGGGTCGGACACTGAAGCTTTCTTT. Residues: CASSEQGSDTEAFF.

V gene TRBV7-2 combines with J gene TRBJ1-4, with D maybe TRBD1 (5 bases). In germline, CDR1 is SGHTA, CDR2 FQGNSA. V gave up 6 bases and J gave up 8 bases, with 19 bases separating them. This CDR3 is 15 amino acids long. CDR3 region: CASSQNGGRGEKLFF. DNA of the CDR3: TGTGCCAGCAGTCAAAACGGGGGACGGGGCGAAAAACTGTTTTTT.

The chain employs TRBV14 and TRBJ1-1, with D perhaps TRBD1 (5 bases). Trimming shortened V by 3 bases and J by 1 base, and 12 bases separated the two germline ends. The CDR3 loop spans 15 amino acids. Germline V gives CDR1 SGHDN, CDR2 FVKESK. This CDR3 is CASSQGDPWNTEAFF. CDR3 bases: TGTGCCAGCAGCCAGGGGGACCCCTGGAACACTGAAGCTTTCTTT.

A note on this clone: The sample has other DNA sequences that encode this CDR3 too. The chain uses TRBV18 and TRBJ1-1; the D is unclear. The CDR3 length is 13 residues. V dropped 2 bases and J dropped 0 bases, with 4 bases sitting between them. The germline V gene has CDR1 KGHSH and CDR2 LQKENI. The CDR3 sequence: CASSPDLNTEAFF. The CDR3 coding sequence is TGTGCCAGCTCACCAGACCTGAACACTGAAGCTTTCTTT.

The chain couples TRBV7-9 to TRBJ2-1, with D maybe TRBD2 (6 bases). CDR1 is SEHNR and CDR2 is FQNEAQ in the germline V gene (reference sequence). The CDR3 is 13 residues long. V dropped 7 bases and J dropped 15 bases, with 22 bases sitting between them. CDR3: CASNPSGRGKRFF. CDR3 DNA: TGTGCCAGCAACCCCAGTGGCCGGGGGAAGCGGTTCTTC.

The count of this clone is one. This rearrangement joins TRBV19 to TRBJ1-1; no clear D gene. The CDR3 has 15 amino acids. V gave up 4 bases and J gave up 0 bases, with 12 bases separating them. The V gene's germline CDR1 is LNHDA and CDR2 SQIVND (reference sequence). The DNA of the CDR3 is TGTGCCAGTAGTAGATGGACGGCCGTGAACACTGAAGCTTTCTTT. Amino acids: CASSRWTAVNTEAFF.

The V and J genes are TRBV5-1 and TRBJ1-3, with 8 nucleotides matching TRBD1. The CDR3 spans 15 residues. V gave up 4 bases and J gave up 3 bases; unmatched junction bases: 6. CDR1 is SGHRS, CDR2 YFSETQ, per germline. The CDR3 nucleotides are TGCGCCAGCAGCCAGCAGGGGGCCAGTGGAAACACCATATATTTT. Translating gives CASSQQGASGNTIYF.

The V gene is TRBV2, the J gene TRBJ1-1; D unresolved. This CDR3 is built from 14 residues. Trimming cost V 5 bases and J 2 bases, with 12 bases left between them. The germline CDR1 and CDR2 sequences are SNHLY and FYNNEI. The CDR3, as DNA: TGTGCCAGCAGTCGGGAGGGCCGCAACACTGAAGCTTTCTTT. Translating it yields CASSREGRNTEAFF.

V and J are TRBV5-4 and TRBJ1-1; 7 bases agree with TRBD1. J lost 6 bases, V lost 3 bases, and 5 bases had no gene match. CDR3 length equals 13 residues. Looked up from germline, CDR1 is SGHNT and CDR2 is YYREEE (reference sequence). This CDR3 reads CASSSYRGAEAFF. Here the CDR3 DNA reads TGTGCCAGCAGCTCATACAGGGGAGCTGAAGCTTTCTTT.

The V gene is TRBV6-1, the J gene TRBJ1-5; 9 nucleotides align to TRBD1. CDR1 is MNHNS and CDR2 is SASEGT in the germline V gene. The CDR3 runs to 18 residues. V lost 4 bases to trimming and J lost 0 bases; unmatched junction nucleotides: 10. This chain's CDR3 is CASSVGPGTGISNQPQHF. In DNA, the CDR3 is TGTGCCAGCAGTGTTGGGCCCGGGACAGGGATTAGCAATCAGCCCCAGCATTTT.

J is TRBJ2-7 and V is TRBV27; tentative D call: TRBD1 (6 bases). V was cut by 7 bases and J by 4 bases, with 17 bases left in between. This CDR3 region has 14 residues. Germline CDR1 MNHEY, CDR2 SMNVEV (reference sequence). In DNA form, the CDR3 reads TGTGCCAGCAATCCGGCTGGGGGCGCTTACGAGCAGTACTTC. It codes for CASNPAGGAYEQYF.

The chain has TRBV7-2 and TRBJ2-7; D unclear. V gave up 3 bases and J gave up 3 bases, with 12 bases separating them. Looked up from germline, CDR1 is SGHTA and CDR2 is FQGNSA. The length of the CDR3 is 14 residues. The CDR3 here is CASSLTEAGYEQYF. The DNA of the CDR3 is TGTGCCAGCAGCTTGACTGAGGCAGGCTACGAGCAGTACTTC.

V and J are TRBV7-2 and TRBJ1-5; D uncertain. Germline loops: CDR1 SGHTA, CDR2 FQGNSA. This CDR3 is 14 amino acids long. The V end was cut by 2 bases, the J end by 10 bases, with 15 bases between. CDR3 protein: CASSLQTDSRPQHF. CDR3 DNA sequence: TGTGCCAGCAGCTTACAGACTGATTCTCGACCCCAGCATTTT. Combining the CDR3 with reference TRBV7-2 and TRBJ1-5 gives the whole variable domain GAGVSQSPSNKVTEKGKDVELRCDPISGHTALYWYRQSLGQGLEFLIYFQGNSAPDKSGLPSDRFSAERTGGSVSTLTIQRTQQEDSAVYLCASSLQTDSRPQHFGDGTRLSIL.

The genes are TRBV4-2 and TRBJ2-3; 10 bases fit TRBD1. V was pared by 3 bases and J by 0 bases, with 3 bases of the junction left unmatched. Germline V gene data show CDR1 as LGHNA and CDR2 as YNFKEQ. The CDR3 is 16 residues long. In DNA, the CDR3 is TGTGCCAGCAGCCAGGCGGGACAGGGGAGCACAGATACGCAGTATTTT. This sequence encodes CASSQAGQGSTDTQYF.

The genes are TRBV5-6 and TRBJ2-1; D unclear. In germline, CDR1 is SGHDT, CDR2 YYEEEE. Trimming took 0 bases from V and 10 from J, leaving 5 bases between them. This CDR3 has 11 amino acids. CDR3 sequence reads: CASSLDREQFF. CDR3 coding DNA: TGTGCCAGCAGCTTGGACAGAGAGCAGTTCTTC.

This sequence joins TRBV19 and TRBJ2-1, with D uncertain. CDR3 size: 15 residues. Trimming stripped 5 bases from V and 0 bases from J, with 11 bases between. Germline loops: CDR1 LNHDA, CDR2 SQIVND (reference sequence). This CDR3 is CASSPRLRSYNEQFF. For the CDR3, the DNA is TGTGCCAGTAGTCCGCGACTGCGCTCCTACAATGAGCAGTTCTTC.

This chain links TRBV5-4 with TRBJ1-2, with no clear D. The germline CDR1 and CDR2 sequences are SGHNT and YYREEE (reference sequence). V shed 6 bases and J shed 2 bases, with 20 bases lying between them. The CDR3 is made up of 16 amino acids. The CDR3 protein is CASILQGDYTNYGYTF. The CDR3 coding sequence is TGTGCCAGCATCCTCCAAGGCGACTACACCAACTATGGCTACACCTTC.

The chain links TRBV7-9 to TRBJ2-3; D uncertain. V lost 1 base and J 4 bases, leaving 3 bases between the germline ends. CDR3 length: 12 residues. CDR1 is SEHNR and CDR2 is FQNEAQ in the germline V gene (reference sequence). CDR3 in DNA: TGTGCCAGCAGCTTAGAACCAGATACGCAGTATTTT. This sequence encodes CASSLEPDTQYF.

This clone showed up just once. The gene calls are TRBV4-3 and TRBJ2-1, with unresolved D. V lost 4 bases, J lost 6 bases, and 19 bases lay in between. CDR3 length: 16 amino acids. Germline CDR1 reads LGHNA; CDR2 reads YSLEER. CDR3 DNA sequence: TGCGCCAGCAGCCCCTTCCTCGCCCATGAGAGCAATGAGCAGTTCTTC. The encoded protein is CASSPFLAHESNEQFF.